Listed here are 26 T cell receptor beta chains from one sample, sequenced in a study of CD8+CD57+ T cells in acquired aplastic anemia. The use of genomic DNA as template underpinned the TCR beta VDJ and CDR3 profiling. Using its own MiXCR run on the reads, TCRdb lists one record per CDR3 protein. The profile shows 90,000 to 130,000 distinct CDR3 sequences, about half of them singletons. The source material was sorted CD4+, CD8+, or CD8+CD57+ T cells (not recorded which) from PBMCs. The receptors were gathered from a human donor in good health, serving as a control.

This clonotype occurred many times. The CDR3 nucleotides are TGCGCCAGCAGCCACGACCACGTCGGACAGGGGGCCTCCCTCCAGTACTTC. Its protein is CASSHDHVGQGASLQYF. The chain couples TRBV4-3 to TRBJ2-7; 11 bases are shared with TRBD1. The CDR3 covers 17 residues. CDR1 LGHNA and CDR2 YSLEER come from the germline V gene. Trimming cost V 3 bases and J 10 bases; bases outside gene matches: 17.

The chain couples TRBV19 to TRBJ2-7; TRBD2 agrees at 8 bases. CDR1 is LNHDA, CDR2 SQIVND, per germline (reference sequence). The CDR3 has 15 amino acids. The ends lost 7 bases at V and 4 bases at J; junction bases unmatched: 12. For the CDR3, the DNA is TGTGCCAGTAACCCTGGGGGCGGGAGGTCGTACGAGCAGTACTTC. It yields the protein CASNPGGGRSYEQYF. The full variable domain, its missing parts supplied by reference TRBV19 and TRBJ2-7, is DGGITQSPKYLFRKEGQNVTLSCEQNLNHDAMYWYRQDPGQGLRLIYYSQIVNDFQKGDIAEGYSVSREKKESFPLTVTSAQKNPTAFYLCASNPGGGRSYEQYFGPGTRLTVT.

CDR3 region: CASSFFGSTF. The DNA for the CDR3 is TGTGCCAGCAGCTTCTTTGGCAGCACCTTC. The chain joins TRBV7-9 to TRBJ1-2, with D hard to call. From germline, CDR1 is SEHNR and CDR2 FQNEAQ (reference sequence). The CDR3 is 10 amino acids. V was clipped by 3 bases and J by 13 bases, with 9 bases between them.

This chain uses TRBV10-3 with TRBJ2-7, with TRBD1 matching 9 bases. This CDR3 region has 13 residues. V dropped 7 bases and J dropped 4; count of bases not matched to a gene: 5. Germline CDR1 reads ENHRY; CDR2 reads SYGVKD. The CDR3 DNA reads TGTGCCATCAATCCCGGACAGGGGTACGAGCAGTACTTC. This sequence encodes CAINPGQGYEQYF.

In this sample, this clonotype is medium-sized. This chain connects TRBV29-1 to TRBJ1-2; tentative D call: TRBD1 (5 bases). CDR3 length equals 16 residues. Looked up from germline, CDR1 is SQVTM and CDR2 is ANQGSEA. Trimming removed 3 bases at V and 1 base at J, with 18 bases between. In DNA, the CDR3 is TGCAGCGTTGAGGTTCCCCGGCAGGGACTTAACTATGGCTACACCTTC. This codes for CSVEVPRQGLNYGYTF. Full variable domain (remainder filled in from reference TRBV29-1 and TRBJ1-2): SAVISQKPSRDICQRGTSLTIQCQVDSQVTMMFWYRQQPGQSLTLIATANQGSEATYESGFVIDKFPISRPNLTFSTLTVSNMSPEDSSIYLCSVEVPRQGLNYGYTFGSGTRLTVV.

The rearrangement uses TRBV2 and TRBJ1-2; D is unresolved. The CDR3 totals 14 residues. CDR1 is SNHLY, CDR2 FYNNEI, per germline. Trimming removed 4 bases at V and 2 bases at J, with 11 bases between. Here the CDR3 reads CASSVVISNYGYTF. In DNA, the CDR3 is TGTGCCAGCAGTGTCGTTATTTCCAACTATGGCTACACCTTC.

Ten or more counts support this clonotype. CDR3 bases: TGTGCCAGCAGCTCCGGGGGGGCCGCTTCCAATGAGCAGTTCTTC. Its protein product is CASSSGGAASNEQFF. V and J are TRBV7-3 and TRBJ2-1; 8 bases fit TRBD2. CDR1 SGHTA and CDR2 FQGTGA come from the germline V gene. The CDR3 consists of 15 residues. With 4 bases clipped from V and 6 bases from J, the junction kept 8 bases outside the gene matches.

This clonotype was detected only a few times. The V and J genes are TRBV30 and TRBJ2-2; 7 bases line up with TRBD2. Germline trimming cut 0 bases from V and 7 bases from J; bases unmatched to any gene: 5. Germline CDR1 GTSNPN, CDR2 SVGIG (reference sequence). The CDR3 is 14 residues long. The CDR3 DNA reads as TGTGCCTGGAGTGTGGGCGGGGGTAACGGGGAGCTGTTTTTT. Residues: CAWSVGGGNGELFF.

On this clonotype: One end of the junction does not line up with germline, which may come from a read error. In DNA form, the CDR3 reads TGTGCCACCAGTGATTCGCGGCGGGCCCTCACCTTC. It translates to CATSDSRRALTF. V usage is TRBV24-1 and J usage is TRBJ2-7; maybe TRBD2 (5 bases). The germline gives CDR1 KGHDR, CDR2 SFDVKD. CDR3 length equals 12 residues.

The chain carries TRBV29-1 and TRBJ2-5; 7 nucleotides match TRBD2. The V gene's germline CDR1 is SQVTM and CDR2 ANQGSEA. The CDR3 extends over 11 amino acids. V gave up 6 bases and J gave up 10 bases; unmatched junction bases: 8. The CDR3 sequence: CSVPERGGQYF. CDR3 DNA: TGCAGCGTCCCCGAGCGGGGTGGCCAGTACTTC.

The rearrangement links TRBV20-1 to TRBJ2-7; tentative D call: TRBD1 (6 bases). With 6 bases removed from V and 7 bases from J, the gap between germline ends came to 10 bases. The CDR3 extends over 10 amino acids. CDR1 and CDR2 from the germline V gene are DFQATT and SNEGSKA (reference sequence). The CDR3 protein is CSAGANEQYF. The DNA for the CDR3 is TGCAGTGCGGGGGCCAATGAGCAGTACTTC.

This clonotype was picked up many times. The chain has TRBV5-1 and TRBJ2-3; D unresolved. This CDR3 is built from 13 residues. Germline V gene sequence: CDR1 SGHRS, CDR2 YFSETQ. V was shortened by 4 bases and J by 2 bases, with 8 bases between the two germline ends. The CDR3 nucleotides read TGCGCCAGCAGCCGACGGACCACAGATACGCAGTATTTT. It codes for CASSRRTTDTQYF.

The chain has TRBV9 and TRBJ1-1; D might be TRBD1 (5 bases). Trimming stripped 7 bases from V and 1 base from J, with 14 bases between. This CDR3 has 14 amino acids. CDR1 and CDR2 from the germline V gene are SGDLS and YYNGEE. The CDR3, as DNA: TGTGCCAGCTCAGGCGGGGGAAAGAACACTGAAGCTTTCTTT. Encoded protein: CASSGGGKNTEAFF.

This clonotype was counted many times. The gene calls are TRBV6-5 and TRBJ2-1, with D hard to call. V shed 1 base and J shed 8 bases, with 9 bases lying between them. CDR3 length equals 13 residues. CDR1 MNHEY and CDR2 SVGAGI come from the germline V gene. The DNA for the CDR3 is TGTGCCAGCAGTTACTTCGCTTCCGATGAGCAGTTCTTC. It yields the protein CASSYFASDEQFF.

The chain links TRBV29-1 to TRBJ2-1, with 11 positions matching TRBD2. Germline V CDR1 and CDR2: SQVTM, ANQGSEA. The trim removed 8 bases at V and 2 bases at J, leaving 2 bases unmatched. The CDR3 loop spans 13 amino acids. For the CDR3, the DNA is TGCAGCATTAGCGGGGGGGCCTACAATGAGCAGTTCTTC. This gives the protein CSISGGAYNEQFF.

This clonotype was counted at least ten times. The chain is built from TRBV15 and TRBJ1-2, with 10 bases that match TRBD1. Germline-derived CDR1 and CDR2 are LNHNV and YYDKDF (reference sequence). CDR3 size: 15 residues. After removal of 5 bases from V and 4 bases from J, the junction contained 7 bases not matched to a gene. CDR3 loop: CATSRGGTGVYGYTF. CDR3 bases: TGTGCCACCAGCCGAGGGGGGACAGGGGTCTATGGCTACACCTTC.

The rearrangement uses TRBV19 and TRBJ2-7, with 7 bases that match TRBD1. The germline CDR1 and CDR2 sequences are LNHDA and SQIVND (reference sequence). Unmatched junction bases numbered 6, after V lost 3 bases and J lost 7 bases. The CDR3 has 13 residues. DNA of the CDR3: TGTGCCAGTAGTATGTTAGGGGGCAAGGAGCAGTACTTC. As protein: CASSMLGGKEQYF.

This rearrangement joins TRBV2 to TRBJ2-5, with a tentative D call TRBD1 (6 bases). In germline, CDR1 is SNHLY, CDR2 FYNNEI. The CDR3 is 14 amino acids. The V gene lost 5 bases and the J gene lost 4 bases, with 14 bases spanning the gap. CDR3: CASSSGAGTETQYF. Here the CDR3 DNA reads TGTGCCAGCAGTTCAGGGGCAGGCACAGAGACCCAGTACTTC.

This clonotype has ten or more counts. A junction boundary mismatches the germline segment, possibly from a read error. CDR3 amino acids: CASSATPSPQAVIGF. CDR3 sequence (DNA): TGTGCCAGCAGCGCAACGCCCAGCCCGCAGGCGGTAATAGGCTTC. The rearrangement uses TRBV9 and TRBJ1-2; the D is unclear. Germline V gene sequence: CDR1 SGDLS, CDR2 YYNGEE. This CDR3 is built from 15 residues.

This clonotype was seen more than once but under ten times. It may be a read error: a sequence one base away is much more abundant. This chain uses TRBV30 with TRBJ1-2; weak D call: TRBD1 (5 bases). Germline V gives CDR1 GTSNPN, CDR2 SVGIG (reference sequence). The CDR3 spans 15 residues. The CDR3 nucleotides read TGTGCCCGGAGTGCATGGGACGGAAGATACTATGGCTACACCTTC. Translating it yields CARSAWDGRYYGYTF.

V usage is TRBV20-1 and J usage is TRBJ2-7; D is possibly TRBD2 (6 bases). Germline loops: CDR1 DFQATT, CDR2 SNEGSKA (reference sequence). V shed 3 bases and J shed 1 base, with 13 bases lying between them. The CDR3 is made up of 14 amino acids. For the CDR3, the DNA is TGCAGTGCTAGGCCCCGGGACTCATCCTACGAGCAGTACTTC. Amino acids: CSARPRDSSYEQYF.

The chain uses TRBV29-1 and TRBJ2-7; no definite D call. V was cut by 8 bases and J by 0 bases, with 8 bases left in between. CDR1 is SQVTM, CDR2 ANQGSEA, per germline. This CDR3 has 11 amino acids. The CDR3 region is CSSVPSYEQYF. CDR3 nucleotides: TGCAGCTCCGTACCCTCCTACGAGCAGTACTTC.

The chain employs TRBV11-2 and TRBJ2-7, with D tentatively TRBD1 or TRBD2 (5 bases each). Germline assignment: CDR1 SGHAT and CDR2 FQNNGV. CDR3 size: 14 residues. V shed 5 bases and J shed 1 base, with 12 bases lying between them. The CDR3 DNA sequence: TGTGCCAGCAGCCCGGGGCTGGGTTCCTACGAGCAGTACTTC. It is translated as CASSPGLGSYEQYF.

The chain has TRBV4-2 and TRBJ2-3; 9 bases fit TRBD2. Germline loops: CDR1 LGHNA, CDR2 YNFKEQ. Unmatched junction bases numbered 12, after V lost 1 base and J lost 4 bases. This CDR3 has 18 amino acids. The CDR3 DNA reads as TGTGCCAGCAGCCAAGTAGGTGGTAGCGGGAGTATATCAGATACGCAGTATTTT. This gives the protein CASSQVGGSGSISDTQYF.

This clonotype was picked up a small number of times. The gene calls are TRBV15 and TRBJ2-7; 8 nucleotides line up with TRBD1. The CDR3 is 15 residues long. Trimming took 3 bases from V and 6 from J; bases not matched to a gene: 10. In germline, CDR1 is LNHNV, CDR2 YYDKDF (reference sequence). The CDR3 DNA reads TGTGCCACCAGCAGCCACACAGGGGGTATCGCCGAGCAGTACTTC. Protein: CATSSHTGGIAEQYF. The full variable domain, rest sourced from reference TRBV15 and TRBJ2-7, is DAMVIQNPRYQVTQFGKPVTLSCSQTLNHNVMYWYQQKSSQAPKLLFHYYDKDFNNEADTPDNFQSRRPNTSFCFLDIRSPGLGDTAMYLCATSSHTGGIAEQYFGPGTRLTVT.

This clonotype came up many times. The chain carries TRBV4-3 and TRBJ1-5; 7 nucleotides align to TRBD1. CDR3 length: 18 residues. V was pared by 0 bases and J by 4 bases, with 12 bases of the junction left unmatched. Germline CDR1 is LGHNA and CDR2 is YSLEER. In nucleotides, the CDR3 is TGCGCCAGCAGCCAAGATCATGTGGGCAGGGGGAGTAATCAGCCCCAGCATTTT. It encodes CASSQDHVGRGSNQPQHF.